Following are 25 T cell receptor beta chains from one sample sequenced in a study of identical twins' blood T cells. TCRdb reprocessed the 5' RACE reads with MiXCR, giving one entry per CDR3 protein. The sample gives hundreds of thousands of distinct CDR3 sequences, around 30% of which show up once; 5.5% to 6.5% is in the top ten. Sequenced: PBMCs. These receptor sequences come from a woman aged 18 to 55 in good health.

In this sample, this clonotype turned up a few times. The V call is TRBV29-1, the J call TRBJ2-7; possible D gene TRBD2, 5 bases. CDR1 SQVTM and CDR2 ANQGSEA come from the germline V gene. The CDR3 loop spans 13 amino acids. The V end was cut by 1 base, the J end by 5 bases, with 12 bases between. This chain's CDR3 is CSVEASRGHEQYF. CDR3 coding DNA: TGCAGCGTTGAAGCCTCCAGAGGGCACGAGCAGTACTTC.

The CDR3 DNA is TGTGCCAGCAGCCCCTCCCGGGACCAGCCCCAGCATTTT. Translated: CASSPSRDQPQHF. The V gene is TRBV7-2, the J gene TRBJ1-5; perhaps TRBD1 as D (5 bases). This CDR3 region has 13 residues. V was clipped by 5 bases and J by 7 bases, with 12 bases between them. Germline CDR1 is SGHTA and CDR2 is FQGNSA.

The chain combines TRBV11-2 with TRBJ2-1; no clear D. The V end lost 4 bases, the J end lost 13 bases, and 5 bases lay between the germline ends. Germline V gives CDR1 SGHAT, CDR2 FQNNGV. CDR3 length: 9 amino acids. CDR3: CASSSPQFF. The CDR3 DNA sequence: TGTGCCAGCAGCTCACCCCAGTTCTTC. Based on the CDR3 plus reference TRBV11-2 and TRBJ2-1, the full variable domain is EAGVAQSPRYKIIEKRQSVAFWCNPISGHATLYWYQQILGQGPKLLIQFQNNGVVDDSQLPKDRFSAERLKGVDSTLKIQPAKLEDSAVYLCASSSPQFFGPGTRLTVL.

The table lists this clonotype with a few counts. This chain joins TRBV6-2 or TRBV6-3 and TRBJ1-5, with D unclear. In germline, CDR1 is MNHEY, CDR2 SVGEGT. Trimming stripped 4 bases from V and 9 bases from J, with 10 bases between. The CDR3 sequence is 12 residues long. CDR3: CASSSFALPQHF. In nucleotides, the CDR3 is TGTGCCAGCAGTTCTTTTGCTTTGCCCCAGCATTTT.

The chain carries TRBV13 and TRBJ2-3; 7 bases agree with TRBD2. V was clipped by 2 bases and J by 2 bases; unmatched bases: 7. Germline V gene data show CDR1 as PRHDT and CDR2 as FYEKMQ (reference sequence). The CDR3 spans 16 residues. CDR3 protein: CASSLRGRWDTDTQYF. The DNA of the CDR3 is TGTGCCAGCAGCTTACGCGGGAGATGGGACACAGATACGCAGTATTTT.

The rearrangement uses TRBV20-1 and TRBJ1-1, with 9 positions matching TRBD1. The CDR3 loop spans 12 amino acids. V dropped 6 bases and J dropped 11; count of bases not matched to a gene: 10. Germline V lookup: CDR1 DFQATT, CDR2 SNEGSKA (reference sequence). The CDR3: CSATRTGTGAFF. DNA of the CDR3: TGCAGTGCGACTAGGACCGGGACAGGGGCTTTCTTT.

This chain links TRBV28 with TRBJ1-5; the match to TRBD1 covers 7 bases. Germline values: CDR1 MDHEN, CDR2 SYDVKM. Trimming took 6 bases from V and 6 from J; bases not matched to a gene: 14. This CDR3 spans 16 amino acids. For the CDR3, the DNA is TGTGCCAGCAGATCACAACGACAGGGATTGAGTCAGCCCCAGCATTTT. As protein: CASRSQRQGLSQPQHF.

The chain has TRBV6-2 or TRBV6-3 and TRBJ1-1; D not certain. Germline V CDR1 and CDR2: MNHEY, SVGEGT. V lost 2 bases, J lost 6 bases, and 4 bases lay in between. The CDR3 covers 11 residues. The chain's CDR3 is CASSYVAEAFF. CDR3 nucleotides: TGTGCCAGCAGTTACGTGGCTGAAGCTTTCTTT.

This clonotype was seen many times. The chain combines TRBV7-6 with TRBJ1-5; maybe TRBD1 (6 bases). Germline assignment: CDR1 SGHVS and CDR2 FNYEAQ. The CDR3 extends over 15 amino acids. V was clipped by 5 bases and J by 3 bases, with 14 bases between them. CDR3 protein: CASSPQTGVNQPQHF. The CDR3 coding sequence is TGTGCCAGCAGCCCTCAGACAGGCGTCAATCAGCCCCAGCATTTT. Complete variable domain (other parts from reference TRBV7-6 and TRBJ1-5): GAGVSQSPRYKVTKRGQDVALRCDPISGHVSLYWYRQALGQGPEFLTYFNYEAQQDKSGLPNDRFSAERPEGSISTLTIQRTEQRDSAMYRCASSPQTGVNQPQHFGDGTRLSIL.

The genes are TRBV2 and TRBJ2-1; D gene unclear. This CDR3 is built from 11 residues. Germline assignment: CDR1 SNHLY and CDR2 FYNNEI. V was pared by 7 bases and J by 15 bases, with 16 bases between. The CDR3 DNA sequence: TGTGCCAGCACCACCTCGGCGGATCCGTTCTTC. This encodes CASTTSADPFF. The variable domain in full, with the rest retrieved from reference TRBV2 and TRBJ2-1, is EPEVTQTPSHQVTQMGQEVILRCVPISNHLYFYWYRQILGQKVEFLVSFYNNEISEKSEIFDDQFSVERPDGSNFTLKIRSTKLEDSAMYFCASTTSADPFFGPGTRLTVL.

The chain is built from TRBV6-2 or TRBV6-3 and TRBJ1-1, with unresolved D. V was shortened by 10 bases and J by 0 bases, with 12 bases between the two germline ends. Germline V CDR1 and CDR2: MNHEY, SVGEGT. The CDR3 covers 13 residues. CDR3 sequence reads: CATERSMNTEAFF. The CDR3 nucleotides read TGTGCCACCGAGAGGTCCATGAACACTGAAGCTTTCTTT.

J is TRBJ2-5 and V is TRBV2; D is possibly TRBD1 or TRBD2 (5 bases each). The CDR3 spans 14 residues. Germline loops: CDR1 SNHLY, CDR2 FYNNEI. V gave up 4 bases and J gave up 1 base, with 10 bases separating them. CDR3 region: CASSVLGTQETQYF. The CDR3 DNA reads as TGTGCCAGCAGTGTTTTGGGGACCCAAGAGACCCAGTACTTC.

The CDR3 here is CASSHLYQPQHF. CDR3 in DNA: TGTGCCAGCAGCCATTTGTATCAGCCCCAGCATTTT. V usage is TRBV3-1 and J usage is TRBJ1-5; the D is unclear. V lost 3 bases and J 5 bases, leaving 5 bases between the germline ends. The CDR3 totals 12 residues. Germline CDR1 and CDR2: LGHDT and YNNKEL (reference sequence).

Written as DNA, the CDR3 is TGTGCCAGCAGCTATTTTCCCGGACGTGTGAACACTGAAGCTTTCTTT. Translation: CASSYFPGRVNTEAFF. V gene TRBV7-2 combines with J gene TRBJ1-1; the D is unclear. There are 16 residues in the CDR3. Germline V gene lookup returns CDR1 SGHTA and CDR2 FQGNSA. Trimming removed 4 bases from V and 0 bases from J, with 15 bases in between.

This clonotype occurred a few times. This chain connects TRBV12-3 or TRBV12-4 to TRBJ1-5, with a weak D call TRBD1 (6 bases). The germline V and J ends were trimmed by 5 bases and 4 bases, with 12 bases remaining between them. The CDR3 has 14 residues. The CDR3 DNA reads as TGTGCCAGCAGTCCCGGGACATCAAATCAGCCCCAGCATTTT. Translating gives CASSPGTSNQPQHF.

The V gene is TRBV5-6, the J gene TRBJ1-1; D may be TRBD1 (5 bases). Germline CDR1 reads SGHDT; CDR2 reads YYEEEE. This CDR3 spans 14 amino acids. V was clipped by 4 bases and J by 4 bases, with 14 bases between them. Here the CDR3 reads CASSRQSGGTEAFF. The DNA of the CDR3 is TGTGCCAGCAGCCGCCAATCGGGGGGCACTGAAGCTTTCTTT.

This chain joins TRBV6-2 or TRBV6-3 and TRBJ1-2; the match to TRBD1 covers 7 bases. CDR3 length: 13 amino acids. V dropped 5 bases and J dropped 5; count of bases not matched to a gene: 5. Germline V gene data show CDR1 as MNHEY and CDR2 as SVGEGT. The CDR3 bases are TGTGCCAGCAGTCTCCTACAGGGGTATGGCTACACCTTC. This sequence encodes CASSLLQGYGYTF.

This clonotype has a handful of counts. CDR3 residues: CASSPVGARTGELFF. CDR3 DNA: TGTGCCAGCAGTCCGGTGGGGGCTAGGACCGGGGAGCTGTTTTTT. The chain has TRBV6-2 or TRBV6-3 and TRBJ2-2; tentative D call: TRBD1 (6 bases). Between the trimmed V and J ends, which lost 5 bases and 5 bases, there was a span of 15 bases. The CDR3 sequence is 15 residues long. Germline values: CDR1 MNHEY, CDR2 SVGEGT.

The V gene is TRBV5-1, the J gene TRBJ1-2; no clear D gene. Trimming pared 0 bases from V and 2 bases from J, leaving 11 bases between. Germline CDR1 is SGHRS and CDR2 is YFSETQ. The CDR3 is 15 residues long. The CDR3 loop reads CASSLGALLNYGYTF. CDR3 DNA: TGCGCCAGCAGCTTGGGCGCACTCCTAAACTATGGCTACACCTTC.

Note on this clonotype: The junction and the germline gene differ at one end; a read error may be behind it. V and J are TRBV20-1 and TRBJ2-7, with 8 bases identical to TRBD2. The CDR3 covers 14 residues. Germline lookup yields CDR1 DFQATT and CDR2 SNEGSKA (reference sequence). CDR3: CSTSGGASRYEQYF. Here the CDR3 DNA reads TGCAGTACTAGCGGAGGGGCTAGTCGGTACGAGCAGTACTTC.

The rearrangement links TRBV18 to TRBJ2-3, with D possibly being TRBD1 or TRBD2 (5 bases each). The CDR3 sequence is 15 residues long. Trimming took 6 bases from V and 2 from J, leaving 15 bases between them. Germline V gene sequence: CDR1 KGHSH, CDR2 LQKENI. In DNA, the CDR3 is TGTGCCAGCTCCAATAGGGGACGCTTCACAGATACGCAGTATTTT. It is translated as CASSNRGRFTDTQYF.

The chain has TRBV14 and TRBJ1-1, with D possibly being TRBD1 (6 bases). V gave up 5 bases and J gave up 0 bases, with 13 bases separating them. CDR3 length: 15 amino acids. Germline CDR1 and CDR2: SGHDN and FVKESK. The CDR3 protein is CASSLQGSVNTEAFF. Written as DNA, the CDR3 is TGTGCCAGCAGCTTACAGGGTTCCGTGAACACTGAAGCTTTCTTT.

This clonotype has only a few counts. The chain recombines TRBV5-1 with TRBJ2-2; D not resolved. Germline CDR1 is SGHRS and CDR2 is YFSETQ. V was clipped by 2 bases and J by 9 bases, with 20 bases between them. The CDR3 is made up of 16 amino acids. CDR3 bases: TGCGCCAGCAGCTTATTCTCCCGGGCTTTTTCCCGGGAGCTGTTTTTT. Translated: CASSLFSRAFSRELFF.

The chain is built from TRBV5-1 and TRBJ1-1; D uncertain. Germline CDR1 SGHRS, CDR2 YFSETQ. Trimming cost V 0 bases and J 1 base, with 13 bases left between them. This CDR3 is 16 amino acids long. The CDR3 spells CASSLGLDRWNTEAFF. DNA for the CDR3: TGCGCCAGCAGCTTGGGTCTCGACCGTTGGAACACTGAAGCTTTCTTT.

The chain has TRBV6-2 or TRBV6-3 and TRBJ2-1, with 16 positions matching TRBD2. Germline CDR1 MNHEY, CDR2 SVGEGT. This CDR3 is 19 amino acids long. Unmatched junction bases numbered 11, after V lost 7 bases and J lost 2 bases. As DNA, the CDR3 is TGTGCCAGCATGTACCGCGTGGGACTAGCGGGAGGGCCCTACAATGAGCAGTTCTTC. This gives the protein CASMYRVGLAGGPYNEQFF.